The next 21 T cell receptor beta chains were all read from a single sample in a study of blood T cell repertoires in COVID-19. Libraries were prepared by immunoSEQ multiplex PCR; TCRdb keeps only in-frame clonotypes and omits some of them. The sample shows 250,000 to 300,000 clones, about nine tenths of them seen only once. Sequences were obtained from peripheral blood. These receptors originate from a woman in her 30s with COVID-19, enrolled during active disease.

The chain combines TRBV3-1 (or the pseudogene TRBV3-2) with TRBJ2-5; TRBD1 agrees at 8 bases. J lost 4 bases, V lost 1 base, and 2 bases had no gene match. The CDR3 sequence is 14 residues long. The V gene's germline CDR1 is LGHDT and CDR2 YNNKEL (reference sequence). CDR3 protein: CASSQGQGLETQYF. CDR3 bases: TGTGCCAGCAGCCAAGGACAGGGGTTAGAGACCCAGTACTTC.

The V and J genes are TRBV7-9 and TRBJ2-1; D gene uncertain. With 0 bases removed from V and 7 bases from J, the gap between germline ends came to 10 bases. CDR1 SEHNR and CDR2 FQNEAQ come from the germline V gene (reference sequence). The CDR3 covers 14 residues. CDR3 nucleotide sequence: TGTGCCAGCAGCTTAGCGTTTGAGTTGAATGAGCAGTTCTTC. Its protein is CASSLAFELNEQFF.

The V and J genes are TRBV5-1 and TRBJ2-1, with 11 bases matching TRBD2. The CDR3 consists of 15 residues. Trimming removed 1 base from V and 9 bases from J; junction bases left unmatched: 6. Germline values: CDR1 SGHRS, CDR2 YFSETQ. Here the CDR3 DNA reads TGCGCCAGCAGCTTGAGGCTAGCGGGAGGTGGTGAGCAGTTCTTC. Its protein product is CASSLRLAGGGEQFF.

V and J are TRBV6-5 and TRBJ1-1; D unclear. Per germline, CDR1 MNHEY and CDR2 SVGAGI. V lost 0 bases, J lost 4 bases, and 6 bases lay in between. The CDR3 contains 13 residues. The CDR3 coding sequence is TGTGCCAGCAGTTACTCTGCGCTCACTGAAGCTTTCTTT. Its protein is CASSYSALTEAFF.

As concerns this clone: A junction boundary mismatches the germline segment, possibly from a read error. Here the CDR3 DNA reads TGTGCCAGCAGTTTTGTCGAGGGGGGGAGTAGGCTCTTC. Protein: CASSFVEGGSRLF. V gene TRBV28 combines with J gene TRBJ2-7; D is possibly TRBD2 (7 bases). There are 13 residues in the CDR3. Germline values: CDR1 MDHEN, CDR2 SYDVKM.

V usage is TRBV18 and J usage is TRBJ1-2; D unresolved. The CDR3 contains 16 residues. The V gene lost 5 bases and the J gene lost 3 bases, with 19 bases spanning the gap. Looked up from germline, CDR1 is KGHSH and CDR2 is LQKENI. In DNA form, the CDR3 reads TGTGCCAGCTCAATATCCCCTCCTGCGGCTCACTATGGCTACACCTTC. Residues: CASSISPPAAHYGYTF.

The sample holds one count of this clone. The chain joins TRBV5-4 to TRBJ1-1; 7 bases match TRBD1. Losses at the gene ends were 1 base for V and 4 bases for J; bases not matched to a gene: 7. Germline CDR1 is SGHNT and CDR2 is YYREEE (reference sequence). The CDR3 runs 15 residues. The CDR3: CASSLPGGEGTEAFF. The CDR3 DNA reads TGTGCCAGCAGCTTGCCAGGGGGAGAGGGCACTGAAGCTTTCTTT.

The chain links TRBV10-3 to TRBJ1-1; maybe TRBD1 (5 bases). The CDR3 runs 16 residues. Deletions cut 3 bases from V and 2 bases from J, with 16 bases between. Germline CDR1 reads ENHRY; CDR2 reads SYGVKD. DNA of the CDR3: TGTGCCATCAGTGATACGGCTAGGGGAATTAACACTGAAGCTTTCTTT. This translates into CAISDTARGINTEAFF.

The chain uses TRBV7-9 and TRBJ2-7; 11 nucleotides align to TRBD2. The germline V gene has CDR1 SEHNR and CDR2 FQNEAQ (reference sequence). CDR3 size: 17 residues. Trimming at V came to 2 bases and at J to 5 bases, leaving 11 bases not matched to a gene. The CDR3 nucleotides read TGTGCCAGCAGCTTACCCCTTGTTAGCGGGAGGGCCCACGAGCAGTACTTC. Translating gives CASSLPLVSGRAHEQYF.

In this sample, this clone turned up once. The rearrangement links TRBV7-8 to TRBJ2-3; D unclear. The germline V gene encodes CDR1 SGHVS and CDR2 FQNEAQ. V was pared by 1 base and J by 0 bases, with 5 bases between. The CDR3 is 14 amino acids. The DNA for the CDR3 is TGTGCCAGCAGCTTAGAAACTAGCACAGATACGCAGTATTTT. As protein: CASSLETSTDTQYF.

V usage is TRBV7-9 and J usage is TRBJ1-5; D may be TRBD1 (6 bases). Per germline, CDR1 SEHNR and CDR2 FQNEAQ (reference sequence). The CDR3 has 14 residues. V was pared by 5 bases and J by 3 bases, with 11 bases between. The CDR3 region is CASSQTGDNQPQHF. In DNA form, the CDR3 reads TGTGCCAGCAGCCAGACAGGAGACAATCAGCCCCAGCATTTT.

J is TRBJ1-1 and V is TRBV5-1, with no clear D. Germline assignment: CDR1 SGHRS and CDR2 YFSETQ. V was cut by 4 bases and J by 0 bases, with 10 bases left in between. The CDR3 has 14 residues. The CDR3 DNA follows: TGCGCCAGCAGCATTGCAGTATTGAACACTGAAGCTTTCTTT. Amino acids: CASSIAVLNTEAFF.

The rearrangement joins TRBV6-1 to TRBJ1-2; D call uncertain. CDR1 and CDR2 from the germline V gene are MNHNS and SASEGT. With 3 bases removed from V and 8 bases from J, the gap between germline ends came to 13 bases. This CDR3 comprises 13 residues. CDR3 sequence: CASSELPQRGYTF. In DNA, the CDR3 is TGTGCCAGCAGTGAGCTTCCACAACGCGGCTACACCTTC.

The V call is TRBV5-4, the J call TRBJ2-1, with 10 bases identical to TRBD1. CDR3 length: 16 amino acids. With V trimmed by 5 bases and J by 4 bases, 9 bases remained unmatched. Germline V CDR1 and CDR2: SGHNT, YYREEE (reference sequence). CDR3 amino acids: CASRSTGTGVYNEQFF. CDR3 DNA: TGTGCCAGCAGATCTACCGGGACAGGGGTGTACAATGAGCAGTTCTTC.

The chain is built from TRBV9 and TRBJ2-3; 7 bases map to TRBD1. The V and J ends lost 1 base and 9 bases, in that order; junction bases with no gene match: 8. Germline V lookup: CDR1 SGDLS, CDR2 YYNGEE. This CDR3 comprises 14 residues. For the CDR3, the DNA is TGTGCCAGCAGCGTAATAGGGACAGCGGTCACGCAGTATTTT. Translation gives CASSVIGTAVTQYF.

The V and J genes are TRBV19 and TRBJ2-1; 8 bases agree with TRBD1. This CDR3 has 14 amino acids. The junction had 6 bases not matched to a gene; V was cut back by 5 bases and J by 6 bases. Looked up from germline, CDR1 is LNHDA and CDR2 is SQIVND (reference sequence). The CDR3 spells CASSPRDRSNEQFF. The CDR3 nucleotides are TGTGCCAGTAGTCCACGGGACAGGAGCAATGAGCAGTTCTTC.

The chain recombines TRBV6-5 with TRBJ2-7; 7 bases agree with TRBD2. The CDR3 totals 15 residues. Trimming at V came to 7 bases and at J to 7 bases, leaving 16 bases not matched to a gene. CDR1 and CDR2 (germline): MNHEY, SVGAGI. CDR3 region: CASTPGGGMGGEQYF. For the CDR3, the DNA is TGTGCCAGCACCCCCGGTGGCGGGATGGGGGGGGAGCAGTACTTC.

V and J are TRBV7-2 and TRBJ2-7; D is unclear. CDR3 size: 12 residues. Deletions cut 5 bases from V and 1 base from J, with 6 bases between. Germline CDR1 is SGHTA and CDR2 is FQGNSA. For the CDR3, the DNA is TGTGCCAGCAGCCCGCTATCCTACGAGCAGTACTTC. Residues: CASSPLSYEQYF. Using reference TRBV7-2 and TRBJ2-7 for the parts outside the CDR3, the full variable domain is GAGVSQSPSNKVTEKGKDVELRCDPISGHTALYWYRQSLGQGLEFLIYFQGNSAPDKSGLPSDRFSAERTGGSVSTLTIQRTQQEDSAVYLCASSPLSYEQYFGPGTRLTVT.

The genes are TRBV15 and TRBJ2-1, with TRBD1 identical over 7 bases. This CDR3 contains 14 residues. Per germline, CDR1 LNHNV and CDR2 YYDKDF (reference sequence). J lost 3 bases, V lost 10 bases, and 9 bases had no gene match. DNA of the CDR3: TGTGCCATCGCCTCGGGACAGTTCTACAATGAGCAGTTCTTC. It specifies CAIASGQFYNEQFF.

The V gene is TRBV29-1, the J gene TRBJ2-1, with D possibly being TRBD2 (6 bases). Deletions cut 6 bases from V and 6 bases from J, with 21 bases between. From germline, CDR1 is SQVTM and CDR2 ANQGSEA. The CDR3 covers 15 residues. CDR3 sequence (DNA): TGCAGCGTCGCCGGAAGACTAGTGGAAGTCAATGAGCAGTTCTTC. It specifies CSVAGRLVEVNEQFF.

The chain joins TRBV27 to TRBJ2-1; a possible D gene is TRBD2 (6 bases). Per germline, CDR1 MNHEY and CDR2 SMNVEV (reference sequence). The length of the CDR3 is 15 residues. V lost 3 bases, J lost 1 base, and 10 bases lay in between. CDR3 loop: CASSLVGGSYNEQFF. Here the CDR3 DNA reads TGTGCCAGCAGTTTGGTCGGGGGATCCTACAATGAGCAGTTCTTC.